This TCR beta chain was profiled in a study of T cells in Graves' hyperthyroidism and ophthalmopathy. Study-level results: Peripheral blood also featured most of the thyroid clonotypes expanded above 0.001. The authors' 13 V-J model separated ophthalmopathy from stable hyperthyroidism.

The study included ophthalmopathy patients with Clinical Activity Score at least 3, NOSPECS grade at least 4 and duration under 3 months. Exclusion followed for patients with uncontrolled infection, other autoimmune disease, pregnancy or lactation. The investigators amplified TCR beta CDR3 regions from RNA transcripts. First-round RT-PCR with HTBI primers amplified the TCR CDR3 region. MiXCR, applied by TCRdb to the multiplex PCR reads, yields one record per CDR3 protein. The sample shows about 600,000 distinct CDR3 sequences, more than 15% of them seen only once. In its sample, this clonotype was seen many times. As yet, its antigen is unknown. A much larger clone lies a single base off, so this may be a read error. This receptor was obtained from a woman aged 40 to 55 with Graves' ophthalmopathy. Sequencing was performed on blood.

The CDR3 region is CASGDRVSTEVFF. The CDR3 DNA reads TGTGCCAGCGGGGACAGGGTATCGACTGAAGTTTTCTTT. The chain recombines TRBV6-1 with TRBJ1-1; 9 bases agree with TRBD1. Per the germline V gene, CDR1 is MNHNS and CDR2 is SASEGT. The length of the CDR3 is 13 residues.